This T cell receptor beta chain was sequenced in a study of blood T cell repertoires in COVID-19. Overall study: Collection of acute and convalescent COVID-19 samples took place in the United States, Italy and Spain.

Assay: immunoSEQ multiplex PCR; the TCRdb copy retains only in-frame clones and omits some. The sample lists some 200,000 clones, 84% seen once, with roughly 7% in the top ten. Trimming removed 0 bases from V and 10 bases from J, with 13 bases in between. Germline values: CDR1 LNHDA, CDR2 SQIVND (reference sequence). The CDR3 is made up of 15 amino acids. This chain connects TRBV19 to TRBJ1-6; D is ambiguous. This TCR was recovered from a man aged 35-49 years who had recovered from COVID-19. Material: PBMCs or T cells enriched from blood (not recorded which). CDR3 nucleotide sequence: TGTGCCAGTAGTATAGAGATTAGGACTGCATCACCCCTCCACTTT. Amino acid sequence: CASSIEIRTASPLHF. Using reference TRBV19 and TRBJ1-6 for the parts outside the CDR3, the full variable domain is DGGITQSPKYLFRKEGQNVTLSCEQNLNHDAMYWYRQDPGQGLRLIYYSQIVNDFQKGDIAEGYSVSREKKESFPLTVTSAQKNPTAFYLCASSIEIRTASPLHFGNGTRLTVT.